The 8 T cell receptor beta chains below come from one sample, sequenced in a study of vaccination effects on CD4 cells after COVID-19. TCRdb keeps only in-frame clones here, not all; method: immunoSEQ multiplex PCR. The data contain some 74,000 clones, around 80% of them singletons. Sequencing in the ViraFEST assay came after antigen-specific CD4+ T cells had been expanded with viral peptide pools, which were used to stimulate PBMC. Around day 10 of culture, CD4+ T cells were separated out. Participants got two doses of BNT162b2 or mRNA-1273 vaccine. The antigens these receptors bind are not known. The input for sequencing was CD4+ T cells from PBMCs cultured with HCoV-229E spike peptides, taken after COVID-19 vaccination. The source is a human donor who received a COVID-19 vaccine.

This chain joins TRBV2 and TRBJ2-3; 7 bases agree with TRBD1. Germline V gene data show CDR1 as SNHLY and CDR2 as FYNNEI. The CDR3 loop spans 15 amino acids. Losses at the gene ends were 8 bases for V and 2 bases for J; bases not matched to a gene: 10. CDR3 region: CASRTGDLNTDTQYF. The CDR3 region has the DNA TGTGCCAGCCGTACAGGGGATCTAAACACAGATACGCAGTATTTT.

The chain recombines TRBV6-6 with TRBJ1-1; D is ambiguous. The V and J ends lost 2 bases and 5 bases respectively, with 12 bases between them. Germline V gives CDR1 MNHNY, CDR2 SVGAGI (reference sequence). The CDR3 runs 14 residues. The CDR3 DNA follows: TGTGCCAGCAGTTACGTGAAAGAAAGGACTGAAGCTTTCTTT. Protein sequence: CASSYVKERTEAFF.

This sequence joins TRBV19 and TRBJ2-6, with D possibly being TRBD1 (7 bases). V lost 4 bases to trimming and J lost 0 bases, with 16 bases between them. The CDR3 extends over 18 amino acids. Germline CDR1 reads LNHDA; CDR2 reads SQIVND (reference sequence). This CDR3 reads CASSTTRDSYSGANVLTF. For the CDR3, the DNA is TGTGCCAGTAGTACCACGCGGGACAGTTACTCTGGGGCCAACGTCCTGACTTTC. Looking up the rest from reference TRBV19 and TRBJ2-6 gives the full variable domain: DGGITQSPKYLFRKEGQNVTLSCEQNLNHDAMYWYRQDPGQGLRLIYYSQIVNDFQKGDIAEGYSVSREKKESFPLTVTSAQKNPTAFYLCASSTTRDSYSGANVLTFGAGSRLTVL.

The chain is built from TRBV5-1 and TRBJ1-1; tentative D call: TRBD1 (5 bases). V lost 7 bases and J 1 base, leaving 11 bases between the germline ends. The CDR3 extends over 13 amino acids. Germline V CDR1 and CDR2: SGHRS, YFSETQ. The CDR3 DNA reads as TGCGCCAGCGGGGGAGTAGAGAACACTGAAGCTTTCTTT. This codes for CASGGVENTEAFF.

The V gene is TRBV6-5, the J gene TRBJ1-1; 9 bases are shared with TRBD1. V was pared by 4 bases and J by 2 bases, with 2 bases of the junction left unmatched. Germline values: CDR1 MNHEY, CDR2 SVGAGI. CDR3 length: 14 amino acids. The CDR3 nucleotides read TGTGCCAGCAGTTCACAGGGGGCCAACACTGAAGCTTTCTTT. Its protein product is CASSSQGANTEAFF.

This clone was observed a few times. J is TRBJ2-3 and V is TRBV9; TRBD1 matches 9 bases. V lost 10 bases and J lost 5; bases outside the gene matches: 17. The CDR3 has 16 amino acids. CDR1 and CDR2 from the germline V gene are SGDLS and YYNGEE. The CDR3 DNA reads as TGTGCCGGTTGTTATACGGGACAGGGCACGGAAGATACGCAGTATTTT. As protein: CAGCYTGQGTEDTQYF.

The chain carries TRBV12-5 and TRBJ1-6; a possible D gene is TRBD1 (6 bases). V was shortened by 6 bases and J by 10 bases, with 19 bases between the two germline ends. Per the germline V gene, CDR1 is LGHNT and CDR2 is FRNRAP. The CDR3 is 15 residues long. As DNA, the CDR3 is TGTGCTAGTGGAGTGGGGCAGGGGAACTCATCACCCCTCCACTTT. Translated: CASGVGQGNSSPLHF.

V and J are TRBV6-2 or TRBV6-3 and TRBJ2-5, with D maybe TRBD2 (6 bases). Per germline, CDR1 MNHEY and CDR2 SVGEGT. The CDR3 is made up of 15 amino acids. The ends were cut back, 5 bases at V and 1 base at J, with 14 bases in the middle. CDR3 DNA: TGTGCCAGCAGTCCGCGACCGGGACTCCAAGAGACCCAGTACTTC. Its protein is CASSPRPGLQETQYF.